A single sample gave rise to the 28 T cell receptor beta chains below, sequenced in a study of T-cell reconstitution after alpha-beta-depleted transplantation in children. The authors prepared the TCRbeta library with unique molecular identifiers. A single record per CDR3 protein comes from TCRdb applying MiXCR to the PCR reads. The sample includes 200,000 or so distinct CDR3 sequences, about 6% seen only once; the top ten take roughly 4.8%. The starting material was PBMCs, obtained before TCRalphabeta/CD19-depleted stem cell transplant. The receptors come from a girl under two years old with combined immunodeficiency, due to receive a stem cell transplant.

The sample holds many counts of this clonotype. This chain links TRBV27 with TRBJ1-2, with a weak D call TRBD1 (6 bases). Trimming cost V 6 bases and J 4 bases, with 12 bases left between them. This CDR3 is built from 13 residues. Germline V CDR1 and CDR2: MNHEY, SMNVEV (reference sequence). The CDR3 here is CASSRGTFYGYTF. Here the CDR3 DNA reads TGTGCCAGCAGCCGCGGGACATTCTATGGCTACACCTTC.

This clonotype was recorded at least ten times. The gene calls are TRBV29-1 and TRBJ2-3, with 8 bases aligning to TRBD2. Germline CDR1 and CDR2: SQVTM and ANQGSEA. This CDR3 comprises 13 residues. The V and J ends lost 7 bases and 3 bases, in that order; junction bases with no gene match: 6. In nucleotides, the CDR3 is TGCAGCGCAAGCGGGGGCCTTACAGATACGCAGTATTTT. Its translation: CSASGGLTDTQYF.

Details on this clonotype: This may be a read error: a much more frequent sequence differs by one nucleotide. Because the CDR3 is missing its conserved closing phenylalanine or tryptophan, this is likely a read error. The V and J genes are TRBV3-1 and TRBJ2-1, with no clear D. V gave up 2 bases and J gave up 6 bases, with 23 bases separating them. Germline CDR1 and CDR2: LGHDT and YNNKEL (reference sequence). The CDR3 totals 18 residues. The CDR3 region has the DNA TGTGCCAGCAGCCAATCTGCCGGGCAAGTGGTGGGGTCCAATGAGCAGTTCTTG. It is translated as CASSQSAGQVVGSNEQFL.

This clonotype was seen only a few times. The chain is built from TRBV20-1 and TRBJ2-5; 10 bases fit TRBD1. CDR1 is DFQATT, CDR2 SNEGSKA, per germline (reference sequence). There are 16 residues in the CDR3. J lost 6 bases, V lost 0 bases, and 10 bases had no gene match. The DNA for the CDR3 is TGCAGTGCTAGAGAGGGGGGGGGACAGGGGTCGAAGACCCAGTACTTC. This encodes CSAREGGGQGSKTQYF.

This clonotype was recorded at least ten times. The chain has TRBV20-1 and TRBJ2-2; 9 bases map to TRBD1. The CDR3 extends over 17 amino acids. V gave up 5 bases and J gave up 5 bases; unmatched junction bases: 15. CDR1 is DFQATT and CDR2 is SNEGSKA in the germline V gene (reference sequence). CDR3 nucleotide sequence: TGCAGTGCTCAAAACCCCGCCGGGACAGGGTGGACCGGGGAGCTGTTTTTT. Translated: CSAQNPAGTGWTGELFF.

This clonotype was detected many times. The CDR3 DNA reads TGTGCCAGCAGGTTGGGACTCTACTATGGCTACACCTTC. Translating gives CASRLGLYYGYTF. The chain combines TRBV6-1 with TRBJ1-2; maybe TRBD1 (5 bases). In germline, CDR1 is MNHNS, CDR2 SASEGT. The V end lost 6 bases, the J end lost 3 bases, and 11 bases lay between the germline ends. The CDR3 contains 13 residues.

The V call is TRBV6-2 or TRBV6-3, the J call TRBJ1-1; 9 bases fit TRBD1. Germline CDR1 and CDR2: MNHEY and SVGEGT. V shed 0 bases and J 5 bases; nucleotides not matched to a gene: 16. The CDR3 length is 19 residues. CDR3 sequence: CASSYSTQGAKLRYTEAFF. The CDR3 bases are TGTGCCAGCAGTTACTCGACACAGGGGGCGAAGTTAAGATATACTGAAGCTTTCTTT.

This clonotype came up many times. This chain uses TRBV15 with TRBJ2-5, with D hard to call. Per the germline V gene, CDR1 is LNHNV and CDR2 is YYDKDF (reference sequence). V was trimmed by 2 bases and J by 0 bases, leaving 10 bases between them. The CDR3 runs 15 residues. The CDR3 reads CATSRTVQYQETQYF. Here the CDR3 DNA reads TGTGCCACCAGCAGAACTGTACAGTACCAAGAGACCCAGTACTTC.

This clonotype was detected ten times or more. This rearrangement joins TRBV12-5 to TRBJ1-1; D uncertain. CDR1 and CDR2 (germline): LGHNT, FRNRAP. The CDR3 is made up of 17 amino acids. Trimming pared 0 bases from V and 0 bases from J, leaving 14 bases between. CDR3 bases: TGTGCTAGTGGTTTGGTACCCCAGGCTGTCTTGAACACTGAAGCTTTCTTT. This sequence encodes CASGLVPQAVLNTEAFF.

Worth noting for this clonotype: With a much larger clone just one base away, this may be a read error. This chain links TRBV20-1 with TRBJ2-1; 8 bases line up with TRBD1. Germline-derived CDR1 and CDR2 are DFQATT and SNEGSKA (reference sequence). There are 15 residues in the CDR3. CDR3 loop: CSARGGYRGDNGQFF. For the CDR3, the DNA is TGCAGTGCTAGAGGGGGGTACAGGGGGGACAATGGGCAGTTCTTC.

This clonotype was seen many times. This chain joins TRBV28 and TRBJ1-5; TRBD1 is a possible D gene (5 bases). The CDR3 is 13 amino acids. Looked up from germline, CDR1 is MDHEN and CDR2 is SYDVKM. V shed 3 bases and J shed 6 bases, with 9 bases lying between them. For the CDR3, the DNA is TGTGCCAGCAGTTTGGGGGTTGTTCAGCCCCAGCATTTT. It is translated as CASSLGVVQPQHF.

The V call is TRBV3-1, the J call TRBJ2-7; D is perhaps TRBD1 or TRBD2 (5 bases each). The germline V gene encodes CDR1 LGHDT and CDR2 YNNKEL (reference sequence). V was trimmed by 4 bases and J by 4 bases, leaving 14 bases between them. This CDR3 is 14 amino acids long. The CDR3: CASSPSGTTYEQYF. The DNA of the CDR3 is TGTGCCAGCAGCCCGTCCGGGACCACATACGAGCAGTACTTC.

This clonotype showed up many times. J is TRBJ2-1 and V is TRBV27; D remains ambiguous. Germline V gene lookup returns CDR1 MNHEY and CDR2 SMNVEV (reference sequence). The CDR3 sequence is 14 residues long. V dropped 3 bases and J dropped 0 bases, with 6 bases sitting between them. CDR3: CASSFRSSYNEQFF. CDR3 nucleotides: TGTGCCAGCAGTTTCCGGAGCTCCTACAATGAGCAGTTCTTC.

This clonotype was recorded at least ten times. The V call is TRBV6-2 or TRBV6-3, the J call TRBJ2-1, with 7 bases fitting TRBD2. The CDR3 extends over 14 amino acids. The germline gives CDR1 MNHEY, CDR2 SVGEGT. V was pared by 7 bases and J by 4 bases, with 7 bases of the junction left unmatched. CDR3 DNA sequence: TGTGCCAGCATGCGGCTAGCGGCTTACAATGAGCAGTTCTTC. Its translation: CASMRLAAYNEQFF.

Concerning this clonotype: Being one base from a much bigger clone, this may be a read error. The V and J genes are TRBV20-1 and TRBJ1-4, with D hard to call. This CDR3 is built from 15 residues. Germline V gene data show CDR1 as DFQATT and CDR2 as SNEGSKA (reference sequence). V was trimmed by 0 bases and J by 8 bases, leaving 16 bases between them. The DNA for the CDR3 is TGCAGTGCTAGAGATCTGGACGGGCTAGCGGAAAAACTGTTTTTT. Translated: CSARDLDGLAEKLFF.

The chain is built from TRBV7-2 and TRBJ2-5, with D perhaps TRBD1 (5 bases). Deletions cut 0 bases from V and 3 bases from J, with 11 bases between. Germline CDR1 and CDR2: SGHTA and FQGNSA. The length of the CDR3 is 15 residues. The CDR3: CASSLAGPNEETQYF. The CDR3 DNA reads TGTGCCAGCAGCTTAGCGGGGCCGAACGAAGAGACCCAGTACTTC.

This clonotype appeared many times. The V gene is TRBV7-9, the J gene TRBJ2-7; D uncertain. The CDR3 runs 14 residues. Between the trimmed V and J ends, which lost 5 bases and 2 bases, there was a span of 13 bases. Looked up from germline, CDR1 is SEHNR and CDR2 is FQNEAQ (reference sequence). The CDR3 region is CASSRNREPYEQYF. CDR3 coding DNA: TGTGCCAGCAGCCGCAACAGAGAACCCTACGAGCAGTACTTC.

This clonotype occurred many times. The chain is built from TRBV28 and TRBJ2-4, with 8 bases identical to TRBD1. CDR3 size: 15 residues. Losses at the gene ends were 0 bases for V and 3 bases for J; bases not matched to a gene: 1. Germline CDR1 and CDR2: MDHEN and SYDVKM. The CDR3 protein is CASSLWGQDKNIQYF. The CDR3 DNA follows: TGTGCCAGCAGTTTATGGGGACAGGACAAAAACATTCAGTACTTC.

With regard to this clonotype: The junction shows a germline mismatch at one end, possibly a read error. V gene TRBV20-1 combines with J gene TRBJ1-1, with TRBD1 matching 9 bases. Germline V gene lookup returns CDR1 DFQATT and CDR2 SNEGSKA (reference sequence). This CDR3 comprises 17 residues. The CDR3 DNA is TGCTGTGCTAGAGATGGCGCGACAGGGGGGACAAACACTGAAGCTTTCTTT. Encoded protein: CCARDGATGGTNTEAFF.

The table lists this clonotype with a few counts. V gene TRBV4-1 combines with J gene TRBJ2-7, with 8 bases matching TRBD2. The CDR3 extends over 15 amino acids. Per the germline V gene, CDR1 is MGHRA and CDR2 is YSYEKL. After removal of 2 bases from V and 4 bases from J, the junction contained 7 bases not matched to a gene. CDR3 in amino acids: CASSQLGLGLYEQYF. The CDR3 DNA reads TGCGCCAGCAGCCAACTGGGACTAGGTCTATACGAGCAGTACTTC.

This clonotype has a handful of counts. The V gene is TRBV9, the J gene TRBJ2-5, with TRBD1 as a possible D gene (6 bases). CDR3 length: 13 amino acids. The V end lost 3 bases, the J end lost 3 bases, and 9 bases lay between the germline ends. The germline gives CDR1 SGDLS, CDR2 YYNGEE. CDR3 residues: CASSGPGEETQYF. In DNA, the CDR3 is TGTGCCAGCAGCGGTCCAGGGGAAGAGACCCAGTACTTC.

In its sample, this clonotype was seen many times. One end of the junction does not line up with germline, which may come from a read error. The chain carries TRBV4-3 and TRBJ2-1; 11 bases are a match to TRBD2. The length of the CDR3 is 13 residues. Germline loops: CDR1 LGHNA, CDR2 YSLEER. The DNA of the CDR3 is TGCGCCAGCAGCCAATCCTCTAGCGGGGGGACTTACTTC. It codes for CASSQSSSGGTYF.

This clonotype was picked up many times. The rearrangement links TRBV4-2 to TRBJ2-5, with D perhaps matching TRBD2 (5 bases). Germline CDR1 reads LGHNA; CDR2 reads YNFKEQ. This CDR3 region has 15 residues. Trimming stripped 4 bases from V and 5 bases from J, with 17 bases between. In nucleotides, the CDR3 is TGTGCCAGCAGCCCCAAATCGGGCGGGCGGGAGACCCAGTACTTC. Encoded protein: CASSPKSGGRETQYF.

A few counts support this clonotype. V gene TRBV20-1 combines with J gene TRBJ2-5; 7 bases align to TRBD2. V shed 6 bases and J 4 bases; nucleotides not matched to a gene: 14. Germline V gives CDR1 DFQATT, CDR2 SNEGSKA (reference sequence). The CDR3 runs to 15 residues. This chain's CDR3 is CSARRTGGPSETQYF. DNA for the CDR3: TGCAGTGCCCGAAGGACGGGAGGCCCCTCAGAGACCCAGTACTTC.

This clonotype was counted ten times or more. The gene calls are TRBV7-2 and TRBJ2-3; 10 bases are shared with TRBD2. CDR1 and CDR2 (germline): SGHTA, FQGNSA. This CDR3 comprises 22 residues. Trimming removed 0 bases from V and 2 bases from J; junction bases left unmatched: 20. In nucleotides, the CDR3 is TGTGCCAGCAGCTTAGCCCTGAGGACTGGCCTAGCGGGGGAGAAAAACACAGATACGCAGTATTTT. Protein product: CASSLALRTGLAGEKNTDTQYF.

The chain combines TRBV27 with TRBJ2-7; 11 positions match TRBD2. V lost 5 bases and J lost 0; bases outside the gene matches: 3. This CDR3 spans 15 amino acids. Per the germline V gene, CDR1 is MNHEY and CDR2 is SMNVEV (reference sequence). The CDR3 loop reads CASSLAGGLSYEQYF. CDR3 sequence (DNA): TGTGCCAGCAGTCTAGCGGGAGGTCTCTCCTACGAGCAGTACTTC.

This clonotype has ten or more counts. The rearrangement links TRBV7-9 to TRBJ2-7; 8 bases align to TRBD1. The germline V gene has CDR1 SEHNR and CDR2 FQNEAQ (reference sequence). V shed 1 base, J shed 5 bases, and the junction held 4 bases outside the gene matches. The CDR3 totals 14 residues. CDR3 nucleotide sequence: TGTGCCAGCAGCTTAGGGACAGGGTTCAACGAGCAGTACTTC. It is translated as CASSLGTGFNEQYF.

This clonotype was picked up a small number of times. This chain links TRBV7-8 with TRBJ1-2; the match to TRBD1 covers 7 bases. V shed 5 bases and J 4 bases; nucleotides not matched to a gene: 10. Germline V lookup: CDR1 SGHVS, CDR2 FQNEAQ. The CDR3 runs 15 residues. The CDR3 DNA reads TGTGCCAGCAGCCCTCTCCCCGGACAGGCCTATGGCTACACCTTC. Translation: CASSPLPGQAYGYTF.